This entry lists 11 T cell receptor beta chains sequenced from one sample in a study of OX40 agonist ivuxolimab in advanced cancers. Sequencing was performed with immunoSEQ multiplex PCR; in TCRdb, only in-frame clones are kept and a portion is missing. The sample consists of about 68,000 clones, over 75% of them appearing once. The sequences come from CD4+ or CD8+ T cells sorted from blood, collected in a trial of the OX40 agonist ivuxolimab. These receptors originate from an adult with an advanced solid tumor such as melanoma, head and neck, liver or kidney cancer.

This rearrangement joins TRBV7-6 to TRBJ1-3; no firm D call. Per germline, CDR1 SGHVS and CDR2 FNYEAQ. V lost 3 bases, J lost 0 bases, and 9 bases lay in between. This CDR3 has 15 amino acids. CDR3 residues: CASSLDPISGNTIYF. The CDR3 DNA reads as TGTGCCAGCAGCTTGGACCCTATCTCTGGAAACACCATATATTTT.

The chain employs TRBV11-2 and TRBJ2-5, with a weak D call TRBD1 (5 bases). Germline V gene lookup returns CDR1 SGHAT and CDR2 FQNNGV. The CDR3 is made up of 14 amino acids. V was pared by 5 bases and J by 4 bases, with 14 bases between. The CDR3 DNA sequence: TGTGCCAGCAGCGCGACAGAAGCTGGAGAGACCCAGTACTTC. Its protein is CASSATEAGETQYF.

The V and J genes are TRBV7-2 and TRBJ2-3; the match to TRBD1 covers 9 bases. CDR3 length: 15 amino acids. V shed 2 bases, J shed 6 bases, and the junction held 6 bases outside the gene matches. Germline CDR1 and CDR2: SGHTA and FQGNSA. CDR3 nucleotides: TGTGCCAGCAGCTTATCCCGGGACAGGGTGGATACGCAGTATTTT. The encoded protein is CASSLSRDRVDTQYF.

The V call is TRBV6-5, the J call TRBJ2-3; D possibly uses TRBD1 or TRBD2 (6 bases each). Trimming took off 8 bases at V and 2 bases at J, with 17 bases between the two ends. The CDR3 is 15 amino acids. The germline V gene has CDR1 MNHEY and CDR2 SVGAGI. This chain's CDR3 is CASLMRDKSTDTQYF. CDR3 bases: TGTGCCAGCCTCATGCGGGACAAGTCCACAGATACGCAGTATTTT.

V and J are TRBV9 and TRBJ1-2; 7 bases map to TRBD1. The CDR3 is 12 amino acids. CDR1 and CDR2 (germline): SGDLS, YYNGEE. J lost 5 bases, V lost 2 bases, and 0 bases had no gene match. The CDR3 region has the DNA TGTGCCAGCAGCGTGACAGGGTATGGCTACACCTTC. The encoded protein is CASSVTGYGYTF.

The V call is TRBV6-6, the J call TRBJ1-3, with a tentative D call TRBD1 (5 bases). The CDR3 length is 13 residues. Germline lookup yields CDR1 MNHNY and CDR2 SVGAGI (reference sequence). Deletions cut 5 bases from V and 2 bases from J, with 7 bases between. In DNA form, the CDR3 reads TGTGCCAGCAGTCAGGACACTGGAAACACCATATATTTT. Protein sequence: CASSQDTGNTIYF.

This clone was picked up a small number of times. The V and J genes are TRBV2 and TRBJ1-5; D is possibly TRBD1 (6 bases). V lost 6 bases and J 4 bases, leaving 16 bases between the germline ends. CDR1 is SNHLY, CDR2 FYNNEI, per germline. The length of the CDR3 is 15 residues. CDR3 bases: TGTGCCAGCAGCCTACGGACAGTAGGAAATCAGCCCCAGCATTTT. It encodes CASSLRTVGNQPQHF.

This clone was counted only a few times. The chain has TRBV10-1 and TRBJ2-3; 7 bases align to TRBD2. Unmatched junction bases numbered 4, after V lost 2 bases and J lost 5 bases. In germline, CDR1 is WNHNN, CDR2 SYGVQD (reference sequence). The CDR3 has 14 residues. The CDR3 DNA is TGCGCCAGCAGTGAGGAGGCGGGGGAAGATACGCAGTATTTT. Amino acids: CASSEEAGEDTQYF.

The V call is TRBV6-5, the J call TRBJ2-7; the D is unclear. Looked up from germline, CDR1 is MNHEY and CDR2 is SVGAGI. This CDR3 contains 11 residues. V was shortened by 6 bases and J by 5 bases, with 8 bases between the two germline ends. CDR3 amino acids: CASRGTHEQYF. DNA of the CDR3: TGTGCCAGCAGAGGTACACACGAGCAGTACTTC.

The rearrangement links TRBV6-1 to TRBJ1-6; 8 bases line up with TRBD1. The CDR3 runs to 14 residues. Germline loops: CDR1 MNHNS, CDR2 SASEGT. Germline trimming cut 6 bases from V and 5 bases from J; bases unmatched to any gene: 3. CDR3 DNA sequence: TGTGCCAGCAGACAGGGGGGGAATAATTCACCCCTCCACTTT. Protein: CASRQGGNNSPLHF.

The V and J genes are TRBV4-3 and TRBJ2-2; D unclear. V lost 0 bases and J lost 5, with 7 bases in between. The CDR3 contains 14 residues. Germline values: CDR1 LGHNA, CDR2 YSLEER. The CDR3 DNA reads TGCGCCAGCAGCCAAGATTGGGTTACCGGGGAGCTGTTTTTT. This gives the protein CASSQDWVTGELFF.